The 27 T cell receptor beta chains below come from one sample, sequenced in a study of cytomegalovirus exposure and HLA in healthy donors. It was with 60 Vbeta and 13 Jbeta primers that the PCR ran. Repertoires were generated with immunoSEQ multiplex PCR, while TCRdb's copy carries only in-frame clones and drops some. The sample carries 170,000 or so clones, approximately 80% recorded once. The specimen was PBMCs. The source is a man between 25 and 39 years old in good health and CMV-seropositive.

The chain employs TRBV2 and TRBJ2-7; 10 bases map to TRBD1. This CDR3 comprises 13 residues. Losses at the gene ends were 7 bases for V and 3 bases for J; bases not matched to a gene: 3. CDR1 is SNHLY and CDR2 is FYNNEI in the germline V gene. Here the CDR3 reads CASIGTGDYEQYF. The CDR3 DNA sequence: TGTGCCAGCATTGGGACAGGGGACTACGAGCAGTACTTC.

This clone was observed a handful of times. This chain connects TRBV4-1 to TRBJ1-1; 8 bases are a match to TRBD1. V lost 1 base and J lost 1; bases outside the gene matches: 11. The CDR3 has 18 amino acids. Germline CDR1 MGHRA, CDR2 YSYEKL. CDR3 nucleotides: TGCGCCAGCAGCCAAGTCGGGGGAATCGACAGGGGGAACACTGAAGCTTTCTTT. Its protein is CASSQVGGIDRGNTEAFF.

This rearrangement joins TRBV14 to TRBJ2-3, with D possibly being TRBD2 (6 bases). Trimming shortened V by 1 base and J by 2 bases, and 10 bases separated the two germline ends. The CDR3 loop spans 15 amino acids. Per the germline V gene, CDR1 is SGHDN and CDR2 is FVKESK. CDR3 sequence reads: CASSQVGGFTDTQYF. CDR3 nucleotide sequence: TGTGCCAGCAGCCAAGTTGGAGGGTTCACAGATACGCAGTATTTT.

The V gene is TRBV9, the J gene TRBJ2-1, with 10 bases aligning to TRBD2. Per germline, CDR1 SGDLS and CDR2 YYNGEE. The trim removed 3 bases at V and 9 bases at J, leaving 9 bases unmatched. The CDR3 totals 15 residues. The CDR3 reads CASSATRASGSEQFF. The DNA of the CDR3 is TGTGCCAGCAGCGCCACCCGGGCTAGCGGGAGTGAGCAGTTCTTC.

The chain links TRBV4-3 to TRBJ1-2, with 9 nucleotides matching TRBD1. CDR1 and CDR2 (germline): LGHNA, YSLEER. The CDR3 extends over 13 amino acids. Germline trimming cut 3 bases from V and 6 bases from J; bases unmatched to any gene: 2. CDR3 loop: CASSHRDRDGYTF. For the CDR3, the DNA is TGCGCCAGCAGCCACAGGGACAGGGATGGCTACACCTTC.

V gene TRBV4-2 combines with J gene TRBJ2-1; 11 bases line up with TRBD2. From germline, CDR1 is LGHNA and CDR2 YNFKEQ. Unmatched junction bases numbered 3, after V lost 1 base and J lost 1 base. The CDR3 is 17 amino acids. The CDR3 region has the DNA TGTGCCAGCAGCCAAGGACTAGCGGGATATTCCTACAATGAGCAGTTCTTC. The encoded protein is CASSQGLAGYSYNEQFF.

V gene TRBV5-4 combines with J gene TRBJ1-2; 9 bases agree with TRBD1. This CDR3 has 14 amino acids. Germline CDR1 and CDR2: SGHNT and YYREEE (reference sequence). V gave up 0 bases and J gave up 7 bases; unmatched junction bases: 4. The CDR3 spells CASSLAGTGIGYTF. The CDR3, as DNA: TGTGCCAGCAGCTTGGCCGGGACAGGGATTGGCTACACCTTC.

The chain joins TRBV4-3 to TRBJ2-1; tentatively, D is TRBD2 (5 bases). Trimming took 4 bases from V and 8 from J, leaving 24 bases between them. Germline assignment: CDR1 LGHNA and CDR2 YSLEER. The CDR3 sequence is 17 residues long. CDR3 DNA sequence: TGCGCCAGCAGCCTCAATCCATACGAGGGTGACGGGGATGAGCAGTTCTTC. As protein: CASSLNPYEGDGDEQFF.

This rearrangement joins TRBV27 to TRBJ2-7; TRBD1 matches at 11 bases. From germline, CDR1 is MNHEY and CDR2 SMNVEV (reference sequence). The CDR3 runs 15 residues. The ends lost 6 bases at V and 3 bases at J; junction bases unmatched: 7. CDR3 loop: CASSGGTGGYYEQYF. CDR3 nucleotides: TGTGCCAGCAGCGGCGGGACAGGGGGGTACTACGAGCAGTACTTC.

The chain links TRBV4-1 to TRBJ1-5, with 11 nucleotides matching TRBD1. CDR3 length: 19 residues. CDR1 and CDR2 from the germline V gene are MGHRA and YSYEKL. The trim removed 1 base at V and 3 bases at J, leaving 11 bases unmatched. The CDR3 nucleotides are TGCGCCAGCAGCCAAGTGGTCTCCGGACAGGGGGCCCTCAATCAGCCCCAGCATTTT. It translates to CASSQVVSGQGALNQPQHF.

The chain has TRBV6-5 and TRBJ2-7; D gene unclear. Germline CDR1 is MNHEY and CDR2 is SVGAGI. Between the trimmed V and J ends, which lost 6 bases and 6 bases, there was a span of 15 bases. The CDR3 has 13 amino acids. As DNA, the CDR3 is TGTGCCAGCAGCCCAGCCCCAGGCCGCGAGCAGTACTTC. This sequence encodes CASSPAPGREQYF.

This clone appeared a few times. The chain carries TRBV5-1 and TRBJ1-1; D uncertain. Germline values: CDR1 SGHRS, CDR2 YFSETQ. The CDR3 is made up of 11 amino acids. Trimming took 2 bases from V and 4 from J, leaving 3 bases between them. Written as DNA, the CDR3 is TGCGCCAGCAGCTTCGGCACTGAAGCTTTCTTT. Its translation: CASSFGTEAFF.

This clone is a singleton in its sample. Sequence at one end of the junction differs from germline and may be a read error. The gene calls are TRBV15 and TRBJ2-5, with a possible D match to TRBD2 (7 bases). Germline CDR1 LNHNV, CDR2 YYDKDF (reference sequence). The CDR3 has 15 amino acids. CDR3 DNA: TGTGCCACCAGCAGAGATCGCGGGGGCCTAGGGACCAAGTACTTC. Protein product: CATSRDRGGLGTKYF. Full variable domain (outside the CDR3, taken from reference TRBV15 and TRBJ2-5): DAMVIQNPRYQVTQFGKPVTLSCSQTLNHNVMYWYQQKSSQAPKLLFHYYDKDFNNEADTPDNFQSRRPNTSFCFLDIRSPGLGDTAMYLCATSRDRGGLGTKYFGPGTRLLVL.

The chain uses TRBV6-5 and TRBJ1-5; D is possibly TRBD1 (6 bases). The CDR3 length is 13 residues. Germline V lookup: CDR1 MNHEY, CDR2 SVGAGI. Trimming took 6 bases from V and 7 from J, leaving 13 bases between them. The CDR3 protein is CASRGGSHQPQHF. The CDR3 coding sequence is TGTGCCAGCAGAGGGGGTTCCCACCAGCCCCAGCATTTT.

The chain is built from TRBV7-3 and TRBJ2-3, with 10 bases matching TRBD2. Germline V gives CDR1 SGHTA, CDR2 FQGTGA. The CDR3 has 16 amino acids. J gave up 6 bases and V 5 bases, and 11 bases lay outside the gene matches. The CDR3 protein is CASSLHSGRAGDTQYF. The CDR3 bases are TGTGCCAGCAGCCTGCACAGCGGGAGGGCCGGCGATACGCAGTATTTT.

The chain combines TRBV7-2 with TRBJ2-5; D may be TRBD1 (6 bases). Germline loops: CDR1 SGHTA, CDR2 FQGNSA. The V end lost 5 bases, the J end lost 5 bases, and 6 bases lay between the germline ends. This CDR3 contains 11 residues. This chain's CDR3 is CASSQGETQYF. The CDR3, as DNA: TGTGCCAGCAGCCAGGGGGAGACCCAGTACTTC. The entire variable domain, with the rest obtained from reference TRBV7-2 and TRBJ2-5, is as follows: GAGVSQSPSNKVTEKGKDVELRCDPISGHTALYWYRQSLGQGLEFLIYFQGNSAPDKSGLPSDRFSAERTGGSVSTLTIQRTQQEDSAVYLCASSQGETQYFGPGTRLLVL.

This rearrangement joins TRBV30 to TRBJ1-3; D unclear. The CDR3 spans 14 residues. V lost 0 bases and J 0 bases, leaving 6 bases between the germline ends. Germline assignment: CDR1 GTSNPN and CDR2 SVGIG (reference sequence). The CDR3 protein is CAWSVSFSGNTIYF. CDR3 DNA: TGTGCCTGGAGTGTTAGTTTCTCTGGAAACACCATATATTTT.

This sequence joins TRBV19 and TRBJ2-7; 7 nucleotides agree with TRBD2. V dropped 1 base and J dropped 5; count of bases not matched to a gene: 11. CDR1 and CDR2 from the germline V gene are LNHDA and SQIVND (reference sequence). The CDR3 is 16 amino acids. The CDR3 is CASSIGWTRPVHEQYF. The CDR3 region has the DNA TGTGCCAGTAGTATAGGTTGGACTAGGCCCGTCCACGAGCAGTACTTC.

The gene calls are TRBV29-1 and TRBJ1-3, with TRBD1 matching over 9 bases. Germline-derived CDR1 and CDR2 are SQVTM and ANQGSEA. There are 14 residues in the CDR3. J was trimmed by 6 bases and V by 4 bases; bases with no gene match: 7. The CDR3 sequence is CSVVPGQGSNTIYF. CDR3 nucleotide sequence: TGCAGCGTTGTCCCGGGACAGGGTTCAAACACCATATATTTT.

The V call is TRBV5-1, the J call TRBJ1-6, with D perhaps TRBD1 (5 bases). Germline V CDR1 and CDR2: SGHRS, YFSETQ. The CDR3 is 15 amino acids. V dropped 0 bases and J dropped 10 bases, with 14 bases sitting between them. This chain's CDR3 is CASSLAGRTRSPLHF. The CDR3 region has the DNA TGCGCCAGCAGCTTGGCGGGCAGGACACGATCACCCCTCCACTTT. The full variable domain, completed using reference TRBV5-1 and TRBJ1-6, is KAGVTQTPRYLIKTRGQQVTLSCSPISGHRSVSWYQQTPGQGLQFLFEYFSETQRNKGNFPGRFSGRQFSNSRSEMNVSTLELGDSALYLCASSLAGRTRSPLHFGNGTRLTVT.

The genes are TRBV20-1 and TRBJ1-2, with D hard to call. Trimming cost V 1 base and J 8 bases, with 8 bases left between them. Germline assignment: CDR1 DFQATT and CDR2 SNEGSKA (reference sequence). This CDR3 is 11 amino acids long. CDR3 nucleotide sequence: TGCAGTGCTAGAGGCGTGGGCGGCTACACCTTC. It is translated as CSARGVGGYTF.

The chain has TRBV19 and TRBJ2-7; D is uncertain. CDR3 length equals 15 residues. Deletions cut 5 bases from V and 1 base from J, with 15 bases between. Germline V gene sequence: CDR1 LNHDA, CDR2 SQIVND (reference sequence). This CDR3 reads CASSPSRVPSYEQYF. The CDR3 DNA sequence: TGTGCCAGTAGTCCATCCCGGGTCCCATCCTACGAGCAGTACTTC.

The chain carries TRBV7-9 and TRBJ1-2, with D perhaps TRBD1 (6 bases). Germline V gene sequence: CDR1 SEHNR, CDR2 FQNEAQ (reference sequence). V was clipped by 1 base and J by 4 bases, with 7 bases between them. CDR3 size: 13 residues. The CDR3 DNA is TGTGCCAGCAGCTTAGAGGACAGCTATGGCTACACCTTC. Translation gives CASSLEDSYGYTF.

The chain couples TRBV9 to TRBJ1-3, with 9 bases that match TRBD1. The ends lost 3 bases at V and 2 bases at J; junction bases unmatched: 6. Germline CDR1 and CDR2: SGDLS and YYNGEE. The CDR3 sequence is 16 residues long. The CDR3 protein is CASSAFGQGPGNTIYF. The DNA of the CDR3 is TGTGCCAGCAGCGCATTCGGACAGGGGCCTGGAAACACCATATATTTT.

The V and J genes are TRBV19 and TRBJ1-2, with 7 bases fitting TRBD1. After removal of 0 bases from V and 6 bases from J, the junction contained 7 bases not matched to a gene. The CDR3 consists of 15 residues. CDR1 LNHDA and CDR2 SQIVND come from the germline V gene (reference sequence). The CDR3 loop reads CASSIDLNRGNGYTF. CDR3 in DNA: TGTGCCAGTAGTATAGATCTTAACAGGGGAAATGGCTACACCTTC. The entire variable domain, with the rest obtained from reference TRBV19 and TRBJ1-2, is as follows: DGGITQSPKYLFRKEGQNVTLSCEQNLNHDAMYWYRQDPGQGLRLIYYSQIVNDFQKGDIAEGYSVSREKKESFPLTVTSAQKNPTAFYLCASSIDLNRGNGYTFGSGTRLTVV.

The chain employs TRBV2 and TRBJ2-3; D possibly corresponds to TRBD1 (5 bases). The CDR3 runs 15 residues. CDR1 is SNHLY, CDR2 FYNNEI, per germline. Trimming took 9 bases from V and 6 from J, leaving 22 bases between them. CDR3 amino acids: CARGGVGAPADTQYF. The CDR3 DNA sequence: TGTGCCAGAGGTGGTGTTGGGGCCCCTGCGGATACGCAGTATTTT.

This CDR3 is CASSRTSGVHNEQFF. The CDR3 DNA sequence: TGTGCCAGCAGCCGGACTAGCGGGGTGCACAATGAGCAGTTCTTC. The chain combines TRBV9 with TRBJ2-1; the match to TRBD2 covers 12 bases. From germline, CDR1 is SGDLS and CDR2 YYNGEE. The CDR3 totals 15 residues. Trimming removed 4 bases from V and 5 bases from J; junction bases left unmatched: 4.